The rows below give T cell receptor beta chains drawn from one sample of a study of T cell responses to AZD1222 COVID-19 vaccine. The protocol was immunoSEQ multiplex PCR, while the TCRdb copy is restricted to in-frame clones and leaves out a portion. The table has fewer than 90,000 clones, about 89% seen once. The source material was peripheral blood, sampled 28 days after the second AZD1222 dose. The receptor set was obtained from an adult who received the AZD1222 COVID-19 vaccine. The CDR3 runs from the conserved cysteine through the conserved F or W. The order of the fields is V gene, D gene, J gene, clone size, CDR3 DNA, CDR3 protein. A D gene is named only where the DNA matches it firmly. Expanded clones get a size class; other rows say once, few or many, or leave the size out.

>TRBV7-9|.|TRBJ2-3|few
TGTGCCAGCAGCCCCGGGGGCAGCGGAGATACGCAGTATTTT
CASSPGGSGDTQYF
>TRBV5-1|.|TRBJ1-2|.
TGCGCCAGCAGTAAAACAGGACCCTATGGCTACACCTTC
CASSKTGPYGYTF
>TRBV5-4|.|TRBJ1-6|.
TGTGCCAGCAGCCCCCGGTTTGGAACAGGTCTGACTTCACCCCTCCACTTT
CASSPRFGTGLTSPLHF
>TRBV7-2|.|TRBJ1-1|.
TGTGCCAGCAGCTTAGAGAGTCGTGGGGACACTGAAGCTTTCTTT
CASSLESRGDTEAFF
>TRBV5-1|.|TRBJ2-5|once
TGCGCCAGCAGCTTTCGAAGTTATAAGGAGACCCAGTACTTC
CASSFRSYKETQYF
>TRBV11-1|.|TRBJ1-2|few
TGTGCCAGCAGCTTAGCAAGTGGTGGCTACACCTTC
CASSLASGGYTF
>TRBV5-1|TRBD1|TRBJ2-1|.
TGCGCCAGCAGCGCACAGGGGAAGCAGTTCTTC
CASSAQGKQFF
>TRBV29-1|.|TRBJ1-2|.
TGCAGCGTTGACTTTTTAAGGGGGGAAAATGGCTACACCTTC
CSVDFLRGENGYTF
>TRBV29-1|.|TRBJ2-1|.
TGCAGCGTTGCAAGTGGGAATGAGCAGTTCTTC
CSVASGNEQFF
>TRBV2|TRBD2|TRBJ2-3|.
TGTGCCAGCATAAGGCGGGCCTGGACAGGCGGACTAGCGGGCGCTACGCAGTATTTT
CASIRRAWTGGLAGATQYF
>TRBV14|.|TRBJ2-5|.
TGTGCCAGCAGCCGCAGACAAGAGACCCAGTACTTC
CASSRRQETQYF
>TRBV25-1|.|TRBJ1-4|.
TGTGCCAGCAGTGAATATCCGAAGTCAACTAATGAAAAACTGTTTTTT
CASSEYPKSTNEKLFF
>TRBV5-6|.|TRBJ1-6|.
TGTGCCAGCAGGATAGGGAGCTCCTATAATTCACCCCTCCACTTT
CASRIGSSYNSPLHF
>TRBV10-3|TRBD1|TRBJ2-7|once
TGTGCCATCAGTGAGTGGGGGACAGGGATTTTTTACGAGCAGTACTTC
CAISEWGTGIFYEQYF
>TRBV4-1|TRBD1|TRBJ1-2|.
TGCGCCAGCAGCCCAACAGGGGATTGGGACTATGGCTACACCTTC
CASSPTGDWDYGYTF
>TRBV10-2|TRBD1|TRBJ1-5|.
TGCGCCAGCAGTGAACAGGGGAGCAATCAGCCCCAGCATTTT
CASSEQGSNQPQHF
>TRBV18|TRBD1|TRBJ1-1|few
TGTGCCAGCTCGCAGGATAGTGGACAGGGGATCGCTGAAGCTTTCTTT
CASSQDSGQGIAEAFF
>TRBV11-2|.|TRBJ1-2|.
TGTGCCAGCAGCTTAGAGGTGTATAATGGCTACACCTTC
CASSLEVYNGYTF
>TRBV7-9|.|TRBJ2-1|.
TGTGCCAGCAGTTACCCCTCCCGGACAGTCTCCTACAATGAGCAGTTCTTC
CASSYPSRTVSYNEQFF
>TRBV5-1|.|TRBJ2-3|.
TGCGCCAGCAGCAATGAGGTGGGGTATACGCAGTATTTT
CASSNEVGYTQYF
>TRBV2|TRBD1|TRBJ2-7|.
TGTGCCAGCAGTGTTACAGGGGTCGAGCAGTACTTC
CASSVTGVEQYF
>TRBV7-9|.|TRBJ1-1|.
TGTGCCAGCAGCTTAGTCAGTGTGAACACTGAAGCTTTCTTT
CASSLVSVNTEAFF
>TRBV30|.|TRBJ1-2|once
TGTGCCTGGACGGGGCAGGGTCCTAACTATGGCTACACCTTC
CAWTGQGPNYGYTF
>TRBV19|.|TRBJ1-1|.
TGTGCCAGTAGTAGAGGGGTCGGTACCACTGAAGCTTTCTTT
CASSRGVGTTEAFF
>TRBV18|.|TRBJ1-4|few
TGTGCCAGCTCACTCCAGGGGCGGGAAAAACTGTTTTTT
CASSLQGREKLFF
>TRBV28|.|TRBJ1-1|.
TGTGCCAGCATTCCAGAGAGCGGGACTTCGACTTTCTTT
CASIPESGTSTFF
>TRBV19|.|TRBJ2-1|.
TGTGCCAGTAGTAGCAGGGTTAATGAGCAGTTCTTC
CASSSRVNEQFF
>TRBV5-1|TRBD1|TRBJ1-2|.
TGCGCCAGCAGAAGGCCGGGACAGGGGCCGGGTGGCTACACCTTC
CASRRPGQGPGGYTF
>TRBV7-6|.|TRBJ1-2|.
TGTGCCAGCAGCTTAGAATCTGCGGGTTACTATGGCTACACCTTC
CASSLESAGYYGYTF
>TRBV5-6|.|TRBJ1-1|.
TGTGCCAGCAGCTTGTATGAGCTTAACACTGAAGCTTTCTTT
CASSLYELNTEAFF
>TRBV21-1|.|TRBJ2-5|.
TGTGCCAGCAGCAAAGAAGGACTAACAAAGACCCAGTACTTC
CASSKEGLTKTQYF
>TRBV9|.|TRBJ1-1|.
TGTGCCAGCAGCGACCCCCGGGGGGAAGAAGCTTTCTTT
CASSDPRGEEAFF
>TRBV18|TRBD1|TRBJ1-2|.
TGTGCCAGCTCCCCGGGACAGTATATGGGCTACACCTTC
CASSPGQYMGYTF
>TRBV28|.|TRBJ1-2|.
TGTGCCACCAAGGATCCGTCTCTCTATGGCTACACCTTC
CATKDPSLYGYTF
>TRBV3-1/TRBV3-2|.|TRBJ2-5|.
TGTGCCAGCAGCCCTTCAGGGAACCAAGAGACCCAGTACTTC
CASSPSGNQETQYF
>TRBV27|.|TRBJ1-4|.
TGTGCCAGCAGTTTAGGGACGGAGGCGGGGAAACTGTTTTTT
CASSLGTEAGKLFF
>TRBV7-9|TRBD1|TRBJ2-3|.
TGTGCCAGCAGCCCCCAGGGGGTGGATACGCAGTATTTT
CASSPQGVDTQYF
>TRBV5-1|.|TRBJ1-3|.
TGCGCCAGCAGCTTTCAGGGACCTGGAAACACCATATATTTT
CASSFQGPGNTIYF
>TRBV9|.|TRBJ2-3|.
TGTGCCAGCAGCGTAGTAGAGTGGGATACGCAGTATTTT
CASSVVEWDTQYF
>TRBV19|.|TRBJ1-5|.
TGTGCCAGTATGAGAGGTGGCAGGAGCAATCAGCCCCAGCATTTT
CASMRGGRSNQPQHF
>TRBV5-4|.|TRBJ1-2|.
TGTGTCACGGGGGGCGACGGCTACACCTTC
CVTGGDGYTF